Presented here are 16 T cell receptor beta chains from one specimen sequenced in a study of shared T cell receptors in the human thymus (dated by TCRdb to about 2021). The receptor library was made with the immunoSEQ multiplex PCR assay. This is the immuneACCESS table as TCRdb keeps it, with only in-frame sequences that have V and J called. A part of the clones is gone; compared with another copy, unresolved V genes explain less than half, and the rest is unexplained. The sample table records 500,000 to 750,000 clones; around 87% of these occur just once. The leading ten clones occupy around 0.01% of the sample. The sample also formed part of further work on human thymus T cells.

Sequencing was performed on thymocytes. The receptors stem from a boy under three years old with a congenital heart defect. Donor details come from another sample of the same person, matched by shared clones.

The chain is built from TRBV30 and TRBJ2-7, with 7 positions matching TRBD2. Germline assignment: CDR1 GTSNPN and CDR2 SVGIG (reference sequence). This CDR3 has 14 amino acids. After removal of 2 bases from V and 1 base from J, the junction contained 5 bases not matched to a gene. CDR3 bases: TGTGCCTGGAGTAGGCTAGCGGAATCCTACGAGCAGTACTTC. Its protein product is CAWSRLAESYEQYF.

CDR3 in DNA: TGCGCCAGCAGCCACCCGCTAAGACAGGGGGCGTCTGGGGCCAACGTCCTGACTTTC. Translated: CASSHPLRQGASGANVLTF. The chain has TRBV4-3 and TRBJ2-6, with 10 nucleotides matching TRBD1. V gave up 3 bases and J gave up 1 base; unmatched junction bases: 9. From germline, CDR1 is LGHNA and CDR2 YSLEER. This CDR3 spans 19 amino acids.

This chain connects TRBV14 to TRBJ1-2; D is unresolved. From germline, CDR1 is SGHDN and CDR2 FVKESK. The ends were cut back, 1 base at V and 4 bases at J, with 10 bases in the middle. The CDR3 sequence is 14 residues long. This CDR3 reads CASSQVRGPYGYTF. CDR3 DNA: TGTGCCAGCAGCCAAGTGCGGGGTCCCTATGGCTACACCTTC.

The chain carries TRBV15 and TRBJ2-3, with TRBD2 matching 12 bases. The CDR3 spans 14 residues. Germline values: CDR1 LNHNV, CDR2 YYDKDF (reference sequence). Trimming took 6 bases from V and 4 from J; bases not matched to a gene: 2. The CDR3 loop is CATRASGRADTQYF. CDR3 DNA: TGTGCCACCAGGGCTAGCGGGAGGGCAGATACGCAGTATTTT.

This sequence joins TRBV7-9 and TRBJ2-3, with 8 positions matching TRBD1. This CDR3 region has 15 residues. Germline V CDR1 and CDR2: SEHNR, FQNEAQ (reference sequence). The junction had 6 bases not matched to a gene; V was cut back by 6 bases and J by 1 base. CDR3 residues: CASSRQGLGTDTQYF. Written as DNA, the CDR3 is TGTGCCAGCAGTAGACAGGGGTTAGGCACAGATACGCAGTATTTT.

This sequence joins TRBV5-1 and TRBJ2-1; D is possibly TRBD2 (6 bases). Trimming stripped 7 bases from V and 3 bases from J, with 11 bases between. This CDR3 contains 13 residues. Germline CDR1 and CDR2: SGHRS and YFSETQ. The CDR3 bases are TGCGCCAGCTGGGGACTGGACTACAATGAGCAGTTCTTC. Encoded protein: CASWGLDYNEQFF.

The chain has TRBV6-5 and TRBJ2-7; D perhaps matches TRBD2 (6 bases). V was trimmed by 4 bases and J by 7 bases, leaving 14 bases between them. Germline CDR1 and CDR2: MNHEY and SVGAGI. The CDR3 covers 13 residues. This CDR3 is CASSSATRREQYF. CDR3 nucleotide sequence: TGTGCCAGCAGTTCCGCGACTAGGCGAGAGCAGTACTTC.

This chain uses TRBV11-3 with TRBJ2-2; 9 bases line up with TRBD1. Germline-derived CDR1 and CDR2 are SGHNT and YENEEA. This CDR3 has 16 residues. The trim removed 3 bases at V and 5 bases at J, leaving 7 bases unmatched. The CDR3 DNA reads as TGTGCCAGCAGCTTCCCCGGACAGGGGTTAACCGGGGAGCTGTTTTTT. Its protein product is CASSFPGQGLTGELFF.

The genes are TRBV4-3 and TRBJ1-4, with D possibly TRBD1 on 6 matching bases. Between the trimmed V and J ends, which lost 0 bases and 0 bases, there was a span of 14 bases. The CDR3 extends over 18 amino acids. Germline V gene lookup returns CDR1 LGHNA and CDR2 YSLEER. In DNA, the CDR3 is TGCGCCAGCAGCCAAGAAATGAGGGGGTTCGCAACTAATGAAAAACTGTTTTTT. Translation: CASSQEMRGFATNEKLFF.

J is TRBJ1-1 and V is TRBV5-1; D unresolved. The CDR3 totals 14 residues. Germline V lookup: CDR1 SGHRS, CDR2 YFSETQ. V was clipped by 0 bases and J by 5 bases, with 11 bases between them. CDR3 sequence: CASSLAGGGTEAFF. The CDR3 nucleotides read TGCGCCAGCAGCTTGGCAGGAGGAGGGACTGAAGCTTTCTTT.

The chain links TRBV27 to TRBJ2-7; possibly TRBD2 for D (6 bases). In germline, CDR1 is MNHEY, CDR2 SMNVEV (reference sequence). CDR3 length: 14 residues. V lost 2 bases, J lost 6 bases, and 14 bases lay in between. Here the CDR3 DNA reads TGTGCCAGCAGTTTAGGCTCCGGGGGTCGCGAGCAGTACTTC. Its translation: CASSLGSGGREQYF.

The V gene is TRBV28, the J gene TRBJ1-3, with D possibly being TRBD1 (5 bases). The V gene's germline CDR1 is MDHEN and CDR2 SYDVKM. V was cut by 4 bases and J by 3 bases, with 13 bases left in between. This CDR3 has 15 amino acids. Here the CDR3 reads CASSWAGGCGNTIYF. The CDR3 DNA reads TGTGCCAGCAGTTGGGCCGGGGGATGTGGAAACACCATATATTTT.

The chain uses TRBV19 and TRBJ2-2; 7 nucleotides align to TRBD2. This CDR3 contains 18 residues. The germline gives CDR1 LNHDA, CDR2 SQIVND (reference sequence). V lost 6 bases to trimming and J lost 2 bases; unmatched junction nucleotides: 15. In DNA form, the CDR3 reads TGTGCCAGTAGGGTGTTTAGCGTCCCTAGCGGTAACACCGGGGAGCTGTTTTTT. It codes for CASRVFSVPSGNTGELFF.

This clone was observed once. This sequence joins TRBV7-8 and TRBJ2-1; D perhaps matches TRBD1 (5 bases). Trimming removed 6 bases from V and 5 bases from J, with 20 bases in between. CDR3 length equals 16 residues. From germline, CDR1 is SGHVS and CDR2 FQNEAQ. For the CDR3, the DNA is TGTGCCAGCAGGGCCGTTGCGTCAGGGCGCCACAATGAGCAGTTCTTC. The encoded protein is CASRAVASGRHNEQFF.

This clone was seen only a few times. The genes are TRBV19 and TRBJ1-4, with D perhaps TRBD1 (5 bases). CDR3 size: 14 residues. V lost 5 bases and J lost 7, with 14 bases in between. Germline-derived CDR1 and CDR2 are LNHDA and SQIVND (reference sequence). The CDR3 coding sequence is TGTGCCAGTAGTCCTGCGGGGCTCGGTGAAAAACTGTTTTTT. Its translation is CASSPAGLGEKLFF.

The chain has TRBV6-1 and TRBJ1-2; 7 nucleotides agree with TRBD1. V lost 8 bases and J lost 1; bases outside the gene matches: 4. The CDR3 totals 13 residues. Germline lookup yields CDR1 MNHNS and CDR2 SASEGT. CDR3 DNA sequence: TGTGCCAGCGATGCAGGGGGTAACTATGGCTACACCTTC. It translates to CASDAGGNYGYTF.